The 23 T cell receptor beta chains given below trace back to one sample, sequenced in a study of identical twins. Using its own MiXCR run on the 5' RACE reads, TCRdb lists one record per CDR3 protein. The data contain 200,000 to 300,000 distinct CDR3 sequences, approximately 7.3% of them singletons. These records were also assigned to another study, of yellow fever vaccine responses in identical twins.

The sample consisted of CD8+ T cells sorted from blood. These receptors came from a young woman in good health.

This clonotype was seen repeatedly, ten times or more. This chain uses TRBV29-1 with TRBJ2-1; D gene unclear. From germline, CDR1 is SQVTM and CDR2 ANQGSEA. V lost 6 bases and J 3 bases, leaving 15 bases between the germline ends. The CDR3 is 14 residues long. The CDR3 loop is CSVHTGSVYNEQFF. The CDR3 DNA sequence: TGCAGCGTCCACACCGGCTCGGTCTACAATGAGCAGTTCTTC.

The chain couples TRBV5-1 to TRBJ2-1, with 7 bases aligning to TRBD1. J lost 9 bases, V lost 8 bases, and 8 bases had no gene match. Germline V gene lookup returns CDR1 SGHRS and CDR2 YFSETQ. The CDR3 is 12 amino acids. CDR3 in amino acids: CASRQGNSEQFF. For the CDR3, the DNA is TGCGCCAGTAGACAGGGTAACAGTGAGCAGTTCTTC.

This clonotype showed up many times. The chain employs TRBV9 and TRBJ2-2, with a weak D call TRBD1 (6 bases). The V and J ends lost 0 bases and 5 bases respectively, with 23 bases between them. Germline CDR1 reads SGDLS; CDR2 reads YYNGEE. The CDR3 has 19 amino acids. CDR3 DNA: TGTGCCAGCAGCGTAGAGAAAGCGTGGAGCAGGGGCTATACCGGGGAGCTGTTTTTT. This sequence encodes CASSVEKAWSRGYTGELFF.

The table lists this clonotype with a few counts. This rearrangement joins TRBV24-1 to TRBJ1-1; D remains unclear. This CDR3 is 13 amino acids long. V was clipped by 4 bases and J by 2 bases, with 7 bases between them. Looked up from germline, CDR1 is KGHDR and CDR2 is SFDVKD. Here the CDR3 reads CATSDRTNTEAFF. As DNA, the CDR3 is TGTGCCACCAGTGACCGGACCAACACTGAAGCTTTCTTT.

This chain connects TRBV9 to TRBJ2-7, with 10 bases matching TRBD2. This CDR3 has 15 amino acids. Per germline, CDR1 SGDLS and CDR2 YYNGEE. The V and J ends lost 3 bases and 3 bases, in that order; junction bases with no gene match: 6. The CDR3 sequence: CASSASGRENYEQYF. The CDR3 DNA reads TGTGCCAGCAGCGCCAGCGGGAGGGAAAACTACGAGCAGTACTTC.

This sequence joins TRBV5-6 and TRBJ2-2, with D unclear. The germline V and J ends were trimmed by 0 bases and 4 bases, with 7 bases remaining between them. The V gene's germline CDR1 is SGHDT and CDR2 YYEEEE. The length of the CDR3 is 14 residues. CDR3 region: CASSLALFTGELFF. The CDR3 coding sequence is TGTGCCAGCAGCTTGGCTCTTTTCACCGGGGAGCTGTTTTTT.

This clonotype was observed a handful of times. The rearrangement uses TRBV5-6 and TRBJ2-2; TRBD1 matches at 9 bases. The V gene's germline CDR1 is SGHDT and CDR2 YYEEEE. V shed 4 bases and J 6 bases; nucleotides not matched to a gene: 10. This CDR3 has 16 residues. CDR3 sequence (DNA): TGTGCCAGCAGCATACCGGGACAGGGTTCGCCCGGGGAGCTGTTTTTT. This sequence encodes CASSIPGQGSPGELFF.

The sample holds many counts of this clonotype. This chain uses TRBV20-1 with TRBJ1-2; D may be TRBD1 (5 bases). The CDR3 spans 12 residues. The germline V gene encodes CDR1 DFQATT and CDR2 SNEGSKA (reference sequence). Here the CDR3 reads CSGEEGRYGYTF. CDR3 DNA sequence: TGCAGCGGGGAGGAGGGACGGTATGGCTACACCTTC.

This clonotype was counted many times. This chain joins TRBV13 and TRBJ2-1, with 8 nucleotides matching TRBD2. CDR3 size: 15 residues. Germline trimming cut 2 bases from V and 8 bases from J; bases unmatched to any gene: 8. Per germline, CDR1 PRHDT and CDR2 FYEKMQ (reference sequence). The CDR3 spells CASSLFLAGGDEQFF. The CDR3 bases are TGTGCCAGCAGCTTATTTTTGGCGGGAGGTGATGAGCAGTTCTTC.

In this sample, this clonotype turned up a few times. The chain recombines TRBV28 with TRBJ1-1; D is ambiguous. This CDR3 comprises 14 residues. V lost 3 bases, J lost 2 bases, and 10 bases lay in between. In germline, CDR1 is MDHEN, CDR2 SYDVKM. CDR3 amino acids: CASSFVGRNTEAFF. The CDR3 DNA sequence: TGTGCCAGCAGTTTCGTAGGCAGAAACACTGAAGCTTTCTTT.

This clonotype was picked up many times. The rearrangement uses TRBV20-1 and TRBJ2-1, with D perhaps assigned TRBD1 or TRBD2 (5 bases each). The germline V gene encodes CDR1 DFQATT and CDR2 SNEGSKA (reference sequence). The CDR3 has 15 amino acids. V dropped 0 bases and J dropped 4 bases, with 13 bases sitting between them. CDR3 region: CSARDERQGYNEQFF. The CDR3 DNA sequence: TGCAGTGCTAGAGATGAGCGGCAGGGATACAATGAGCAGTTCTTC.

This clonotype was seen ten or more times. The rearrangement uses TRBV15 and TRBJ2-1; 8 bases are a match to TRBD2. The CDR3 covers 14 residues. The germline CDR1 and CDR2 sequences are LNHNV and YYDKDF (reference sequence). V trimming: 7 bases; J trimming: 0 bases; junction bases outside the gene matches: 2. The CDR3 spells CATKSGSSYNEQFF. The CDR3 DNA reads TGTGCCACCAAGAGCGGGAGCTCCTACAATGAGCAGTTCTTC. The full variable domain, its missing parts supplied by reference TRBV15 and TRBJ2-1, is DAMVIQNPRYQVTQFGKPVTLSCSQTLNHNVMYWYQQKSSQAPKLLFHYYDKDFNNEADTPDNFQSRRPNTSFCFLDIRSPGLGDTAMYLCATKSGSSYNEQFFGPGTRLTVL.

The CDR3 coding sequence is TGTGCCAGCAGTACCTGGACAGGGCAAGAGACCCAGTACTTC. Protein product: CASSTWTGQETQYF. This chain joins TRBV12-3 or TRBV12-4 and TRBJ2-5; TRBD1 matches 8 bases. The CDR3 runs to 14 residues. V shed 5 bases, J shed 2 bases, and the junction held 4 bases outside the gene matches.

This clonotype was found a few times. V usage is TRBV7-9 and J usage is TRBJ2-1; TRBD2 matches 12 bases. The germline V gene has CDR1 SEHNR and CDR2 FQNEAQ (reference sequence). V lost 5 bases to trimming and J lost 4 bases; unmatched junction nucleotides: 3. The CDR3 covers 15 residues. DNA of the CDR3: TGTGCCAGCAGCCGGACTAGCGGGGAGTACAATGAGCAGTTCTTC. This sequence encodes CASSRTSGEYNEQFF.

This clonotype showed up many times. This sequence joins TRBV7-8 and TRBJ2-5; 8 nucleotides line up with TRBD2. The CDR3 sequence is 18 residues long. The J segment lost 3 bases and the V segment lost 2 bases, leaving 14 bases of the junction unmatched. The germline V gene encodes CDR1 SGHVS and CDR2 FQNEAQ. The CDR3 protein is CASSLRTGGAAVKETQYF. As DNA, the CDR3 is TGTGCCAGCAGCTTACGAACCGGGGGGGCCGCGGTGAAAGAGACCCAGTACTTC.

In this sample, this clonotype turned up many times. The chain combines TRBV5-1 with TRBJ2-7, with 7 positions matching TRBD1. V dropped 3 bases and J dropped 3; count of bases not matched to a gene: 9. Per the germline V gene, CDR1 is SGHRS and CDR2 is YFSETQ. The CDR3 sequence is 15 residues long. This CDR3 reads CASSSDGTANYEQYF. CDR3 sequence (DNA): TGCGCCAGCAGCTCAGATGGGACAGCCAACTACGAGCAGTACTTC. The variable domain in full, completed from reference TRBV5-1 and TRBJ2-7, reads KAGVTQTPRYLIKTRGQQVTLSCSPISGHRSVSWYQQTPGQGLQFLFEYFSETQRNKGNFPGRFSGRQFSNSRSEMNVSTLELGDSALYLCASSSDGTANYEQYFGPGTRLTVT.

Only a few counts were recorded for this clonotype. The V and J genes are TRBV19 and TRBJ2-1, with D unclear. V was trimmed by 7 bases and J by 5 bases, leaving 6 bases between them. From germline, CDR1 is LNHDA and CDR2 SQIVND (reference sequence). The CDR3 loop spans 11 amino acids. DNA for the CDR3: TGTGCCAGTACCGCGCACAATGAGCAGTTCTTC. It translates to CASTAHNEQFF.

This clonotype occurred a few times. The CDR3 protein is CASSLASGSGEQFF. The CDR3 coding sequence is TGTGCCAGCAGCTTGGCTAGCGGATCGGGTGAGCAGTTCTTC. The chain joins TRBV5-5 to TRBJ2-1; 7 bases match TRBD2. The germline CDR1 and CDR2 sequences are SGHKS and YYEKEE (reference sequence). CDR3 length: 14 residues. V gave up 0 bases and J gave up 9 bases; unmatched junction bases: 6.

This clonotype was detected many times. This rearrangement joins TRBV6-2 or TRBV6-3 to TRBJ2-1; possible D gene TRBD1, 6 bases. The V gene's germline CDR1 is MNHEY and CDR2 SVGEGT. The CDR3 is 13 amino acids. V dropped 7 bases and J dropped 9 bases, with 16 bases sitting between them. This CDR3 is CASKTGPRGEQFF. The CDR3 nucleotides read TGTGCCAGCAAAACTGGGCCCAGGGGTGAGCAGTTCTTC.

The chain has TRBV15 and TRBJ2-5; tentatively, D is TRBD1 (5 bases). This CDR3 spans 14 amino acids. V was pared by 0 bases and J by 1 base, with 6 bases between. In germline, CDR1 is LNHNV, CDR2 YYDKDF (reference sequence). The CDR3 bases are TGTGCCACCAGCAGAGAAGACAGCCAAGAGACCCAGTACTTC. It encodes CATSREDSQETQYF.

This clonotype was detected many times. Here the CDR3 reads CASSSPGRGDIQYF. The CDR3 DNA reads TGTGCCAGCAGCTCCCCCGGCAGGGGGGACATTCAGTACTTC. This chain uses TRBV7-9 with TRBJ2-4; TRBD1 is a possible D gene (7 bases). In germline, CDR1 is SEHNR, CDR2 FQNEAQ (reference sequence). This CDR3 spans 14 amino acids. The V end was cut by 4 bases, the J end by 8 bases, with 15 bases between. The variable domain in full, completed from reference TRBV7-9 and TRBJ2-4, reads DTGVSQNPRHKITKRGQNVTFRCDPISEHNRLYWYRQTLGQGPEFLTYFQNEAQLEKSRLLSDRFSAERPKGSFSTLEIQRTEQGDSAMYLCASSSPGRGDIQYFGAGTRLSVL.

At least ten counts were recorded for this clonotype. The CDR3 DNA is TGCAGCGGCCAGACAGGAGCTGAAGCTTTCTTT. Its protein product is CSGQTGAEAFF. This chain uses TRBV29-1 with TRBJ1-1; maybe TRBD1 (6 bases). Germline values: CDR1 SQVTM, CDR2 ANQGSEA. The CDR3 runs 11 residues. V lost 7 bases to trimming and J lost 6 bases, with 12 bases between them. Based on the CDR3 plus reference TRBV29-1 and TRBJ1-1, the full variable domain is SAVISQKPSRDICQRGTSLTIQCQVDSQVTMMFWYRQQPGQSLTLIATANQGSEATYESGFVIDKFPISRPNLTFSTLTVSNMSPEDSSIYLCSGQTGAEAFFGQGTRLTVV.

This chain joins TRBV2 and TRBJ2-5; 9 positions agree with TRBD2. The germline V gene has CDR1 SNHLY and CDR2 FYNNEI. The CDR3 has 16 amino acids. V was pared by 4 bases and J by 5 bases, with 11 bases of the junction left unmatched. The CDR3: CASSGATSGRTETQYF. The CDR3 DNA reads TGTGCCAGCAGTGGAGCGACCAGCGGGAGGACGGAGACCCAGTACTTC.